This is a list of T cell receptor beta chains from one sample in a study of T-cell memory formation after mild COVID-19. A single record per CDR3 protein comes from TCRdb applying MiXCR to the 5' RACE reads. Of under 650,000 distinct CDR3 sequences listed, about 20% are singletons. The material sequenced was PBMCs or a T cell subset sorted from them (not recorded which). All receptors come from an adult woman who had mild COVID-19 (a few samples of this study predate the infection). Cell type and time point are not known. The CDR3 runs from the conserved cysteine through the conserved F or W. Fields, in order: D gene, clone size, V gene, J gene, CDR3 protein, CDR3 DNA. The D gene is left open where the match is weak. Part of the rows lack a size; the others show once, few, many or a class for expanded clones.

>TRBD2|NA|TRBV7-9|TRBJ2-1
CASSPRGGLAGSVGYNEQFF
TGTGCCAGCAGCCCAAGGGGGGGACTAGCGGGATCAGTGGGGTACAATGAGCAGTTCTTC
>TRBD1|few|TRBV15|TRBJ1-1
CAIKKDRVFRANTEAFF
TGTGCCATCAAAAAGGACAGGGTTTTTAGGGCGAACACTGAAGCTTTCTTT
>NA|few|TRBV12-3/TRBV12-4|TRBJ1-3
CASKPPGAGNTIYF
TGTGCCAGCAAACCCCCAGGGGCTGGAAACACCATATATTTT
>NA|NA|TRBV5-6|TRBJ2-2
CASSSIAGQVGELFF
TGTGCCAGCAGCTCGATAGCGGGACAGGTCGGGGAGCTGTTTTTT
>NA|few|TRBV20-1|TRBJ1-5
CSAGGSNQPQHF
TGCAGTGCTGGGGGATCCAATCAGCCCCAGCATTTT
>TRBD2|few|TRBV3-1|TRBJ2-7
CASSQDGTRTYEQYF
TGTGCCAGCAGCCAGGATGGGACTAGAACCTACGAGCAGTACTTC
>NA|NA|TRBV11-3|TRBJ2-1
CASSLLSESSYNEQFF
TGTGCCAGCAGCTTATTATCGGAGAGCTCCTACAATGAGCAGTTCTTC
>NA|NA|TRBV2|TRBJ2-1
CASSDFGPGNEQFF
TGTGCCAGCAGTGACTTTGGCCCGGGGAATGAGCAGTTCTTC
>NA|NA|TRBV2|TRBJ2-3
CARRDSFTDTQYF
TGTGCCAGACGGGACTCATTCACAGATACGCAGTATTTT
>NA|few|TRBV24-1|TRBJ2-1
CATSPAGPQGVHEQFF
TGTGCCACCAGTCCCGCTGGCCCCCAGGGTGTCCATGAGCAGTTCTTC
>TRBD2|NA|TRBV11-3|TRBJ2-7
CASSYGTSALVYEQYF
TGTGCCAGCAGCTATGGGACTAGCGCACTTGTCTACGAGCAGTACTTC
>NA|many|TRBV29-1|TRBJ1-1
CSVDRDPTEAFF
TGCAGCGTTGATCGGGATCCCACTGAAGCTTTCTTT
>TRBD1|few|TRBV29-1|TRBJ2-7
CSVVTDRGYEQYF
TGCAGCGTTGTGACGGACAGGGGCTACGAGCAGTACTTC
>TRBD2|NA|TRBV15|TRBJ2-1
CATSSERGGLVQFF
TGTGCCACCAGCAGCGAGCGGGGGGGCCTTGTGCAGTTCTTC
>NA|NA|TRBV25-1|TRBJ2-5
CASSATTEIGTQYF
TGTGCCAGCAGCGCCACGACGGAGATAGGAACCCAGTACTTC
>TRBD2|many|TRBV5-1|TRBJ2-2
CASHGTSGDGELFF
TGCGCCAGCCACGGGACTAGCGGGGACGGGGAGCTGTTTTTT
>TRBD2|NA|TRBV20-1|TRBJ2-7
CSARVWTRTGWTYEQYF
TGCAGTGCTAGAGTGTGGACTAGGACCGGTTGGACCTACGAGCAGTACTTC
>TRBD1|NA|TRBV7-2|TRBJ2-7
CASSPKTGVYEQYF
TGTGCCAGCAGCCCGAAGACAGGGGTGTACGAGCAGTACTTC
>TRBD1|many|TRBV4-2|TRBJ1-5
CASSPGQNQPQHF
TGTGCCAGCAGCCCGGGACAGAATCAGCCCCAGCATTTT
>TRBD1|few|TRBV20-1|TRBJ2-2
CSASTGAGELFF
TGCAGTGCTTCCACAGGGGCCGGGGAGCTGTTTTTT
>TRBD1|NA|TRBV6-5|TRBJ2-7
CASAGSTGGVYEQYF
TGTGCCAGTGCTGGCTCCACAGGGGGAGTCTACGAGCAGTACTTC
>NA|few|TRBV11-2|TRBJ1-1
CASYSRGPDKNTEAFF
TGTGCCAGCTACTCGCGCGGCCCGGACAAGAACACTGAAGCTTTCTTT
>NA|NA|TRBV2|TRBJ2-7
CASSGGSSGQYF
TGTGCCAGCAGCGGGGGATCCTCGGGGCAGTACTTC
>NA|few|TRBV29-1|TRBJ2-7
CSVLLALSSYEQYF
TGCAGCGTTTTGCTAGCGTTGAGCTCCTACGAGCAGTACTTC
>NA|NA|TRBV7-9|TRBJ1-5
CASSGNTSNQPQHF
TGTGCCAGCAGCGGAAACACTAGCAATCAGCCCCAGCATTTT
>NA|NA|TRBV6-4|TRBJ1-1
CASSRDIGTEAFF
TGTGCCAGTTCTCGGGACATCGGCACTGAAGCTTTCTTT
>NA|few|TRBV2|TRBJ1-1
CASSEEGRVGTEAFF
TGTGCCAGCAGTGAAGAGGGACGGGTTGGAACTGAAGCTTTCTTT
>NA|few|TRBV9|TRBJ2-3
CASSPEVEEADTQYF
TGTGCCAGCAGCCCAGAGGTAGAGGAGGCAGATACGCAGTATTTT
>NA|many|TRBV5-4|TRBJ2-3
CASSWAGRGADTQYF
TGTGCCAGCAGCTGGGCGGGCAGGGGCGCAGATACGCAGTATTTT
>TRBD2|NA|TRBV6-1|TRBJ2-5
CASSEGTGGPWETQYF
TGTGCCAGCAGTGAAGGAACGGGAGGGCCTTGGGAGACCCAGTACTTC
>NA|NA|TRBV29-1|TRBJ2-1
CSVERAYNEQFF
TGCAGCGTTGAGCGGGCTTACAATGAGCAGTTCTTC
>NA|NA|TRBV4-1|TRBJ2-7
CASSAGHPGSSYEQYF
TGCGCCAGCAGCGCGGGACACCCTGGGAGCTCCTACGAGCAGTACTTC
>TRBD2|many|TRBV19|TRBJ2-1
CASSVGLATSYNEQFF
TGTGCCAGTAGTGTCGGACTAGCGACCTCCTACAATGAGCAGTTCTTC
>NA|NA|TRBV7-6|TRBJ2-7
CASSSGVRTYEQYF
TGTGCCAGCAGCTCAGGGGTACGAACTTACGAGCAGTACTTC
>NA|NA|TRBV7-2|TRBJ2-5
CASSLVVTRETQYF
TGTGCCAGCAGCTTAGTTGTGACCCGGGAGACCCAGTACTTC
>NA|NA|TRBV10-3|TRBJ2-3
CAISDPSNQPSTDTQYF
TGTGCCATCAGTGACCCTTCAAATCAACCTAGCACAGATACGCAGTATTTT
>NA|few|TRBV9|TRBJ2-5
CASSVGNQETQYF
TGTGCCAGCAGCGTAGGGAACCAAGAGACCCAGTACTTC
>TRBD2|NA|TRBV9|TRBJ2-2
CASSVSSGRDGELFF
TGTGCCAGCAGCGTATCTAGCGGGAGGGACGGGGAGCTGTTTTTT
>TRBD1|many|TRBV6-5|TRBJ2-3
CASSMGQGTDTQYF
TGTGCCAGCAGTATGGGACAGGGAACAGATACGCAGTATTTT
>NA|NA|TRBV6-1|TRBJ1-1
CASSEGQRNTEAFF
TGTGCCAGCAGTGAAGGCCAGAGAAACACTGAAGCTTTCTTT
>TRBD2|NA|TRBV20-1|TRBJ2-2
CSASISGRYTGELFF
TGCAGTGCTAGTATTAGCGGGAGATACACCGGGGAGCTGTTTTTT
>NA|few|TRBV7-6|TRBJ2-1
CASSLVLGRQRPNEQFF
TGTGCCAGCAGCTTAGTATTAGGTCGTCAAAGACCCAATGAGCAGTTCTTC
>TRBD2|few|TRBV28|TRBJ2-3
CASSFFRLAGGLDTQYF
TGTGCCAGCAGTTTTTTCCGACTAGCGGGAGGGCTTGATACGCAGTATTTT
>NA|few|TRBV12-3/TRBV12-4|TRBJ2-1
CASSQTESSYNEQFF
TGTGCCAGCAGCCAGACAGAGAGCTCCTACAATGAGCAGTTCTTC
>NA|NA|TRBV19|TRBJ1-1
CASLSSGYTDSNRGAFF
TGTGCCAGTCTCTCCTCAGGGTATACGGACAGCAACCGAGGCGCTTTCTTT
>NA|few|TRBV24-1|TRBJ2-7
CATSDRGSTYEQYF
TGTGCCACCAGTGACCGAGGATCGACCTACGAGCAGTACTTC
>TRBD2|few|TRBV7-6|TRBJ2-3
CASSSPGLADSTDTQYF
TGTGCCAGCAGCTCCCCGGGACTAGCGGACAGCACAGATACGCAGTATTTT
>TRBD2|NA|TRBV12-3/TRBV12-4|TRBJ2-1
CASSLARGGRLVAYNEQFF
TGTGCCAGCAGCCTTGCGAGGGGCGGGAGGCTCGTGGCCTACAATGAGCAGTTCTTC
>NA|NA|TRBV4-1|TRBJ2-5
CASSQVTGGRGTQYF
TGCGCCAGCAGCCAAGTTACCGGGGGGCGGGGGACCCAGTACTTC
>NA|few|TRBV12-3/TRBV12-4|TRBJ2-7
CASSPSVGQYF
TGTGCCAGCAGCCCTAGCGTTGGGCAGTACTTC
>TRBD2|NA|TRBV19|TRBJ2-7
CASSSGGVSYEQYF
TGTGCCAGTAGTTCTGGGGGGGTCTCATACGAGCAGTACTTC
>TRBD1|NA|TRBV11-1|TRBJ1-1
CASRTAGQGFGDTEAFF
TGTGCCAGCAGGACGGCGGGACAGGGGTTCGGGGACACTGAAGCTTTCTTT
>NA|NA|TRBV10-3|TRBJ2-5
CAIRRASERHGTQTQYF
TGTGCCATCAGGCGGGCCTCGGAGCGGCATGGGACGCAGACCCAGTACTTC
>TRBD1|NA|TRBV9|TRBJ2-1
CASSVEGQWGAYNEQFF
TGTGCCAGCAGCGTAGAGGGACAGTGGGGCGCGTACAATGAGCAGTTCTTC
>NA|few|TRBV7-8|TRBJ1-5
CASSSRQAPGQPQHF
TGTGCCAGCAGCTCCCGACAAGCCCCCGGTCAGCCCCAGCATTTT
>NA|few|TRBV7-8|TRBJ2-2
CASSKYRPSTGELFF
TGTGCCAGCAGCAAGTACAGGCCGAGCACCGGGGAGCTGTTTTTT
>NA|NA|TRBV20-1|TRBJ1-5
CRGPRQPQHF
TGCAGGGGTCCCCGTCAGCCCCAGCATTTT
>TRBD2|few|TRBV20-1|TRBJ2-7
CSARDGRASSYEQYF
TGCAGTGCTAGGGACGGGAGGGCCTCATCCTACGAGCAGTACTTC
>TRBD1|many|TRBV10-3|TRBJ1-1
CASNQGEVLPEAFF
TGTGCCAGTAACCAGGGGGAAGTCCTTCCTGAAGCTTTCTTT